These 30 T cell receptor beta chains were all obtained from the same sample, sequenced in a study of T cell changes during pregnancy in multiple sclerosis. The table came from immunoSEQ multiplex PCR; TCRdb's copy has only in-frame clones and leaves some out. There are approximately 100,000 clones in the sample; around 92% occur only once, and over 0.8% lies in the top ten. The source material was peripheral blood, sampled before pregnancy. The receptors were sampled from a female donor with multiple sclerosis, enrolled in a pregnancy study.

This chain joins TRBV12-5 and TRBJ2-2, with 8 positions matching TRBD2. Per the germline V gene, CDR1 is LGHNT and CDR2 is FRNRAP. The CDR3 is 16 amino acids. The V gene end was trimmed by 0 bases and the J gene end by 4 bases; junction bases not matched to a gene: 4. The DNA for the CDR3 is TGTGCTAGTGGTTTGGTACTGAGCGGGAGCACCGGGGAGCTGTTTTTT. It is translated as CASGLVLSGSTGELFF.

The chain recombines TRBV7-9 with TRBJ2-1; TRBD1 aligns across 10 bases. The CDR3 extends over 13 amino acids. V shed 2 bases, J shed 14 bases, and the junction held 6 bases outside the gene matches. The germline CDR1 and CDR2 sequences are SEHNR and FQNEAQ (reference sequence). This CDR3 is CASSLKGGTGEFF. DNA of the CDR3: TGTGCCAGCAGCTTAAAGGGAGGGACAGGGGAGTTCTTC. The whole variable domain, filled in from reference TRBV7-9 and TRBJ2-1, reads DTGVSQNPRHKITKRGQNVTFRCDPISEHNRLYWYRQTLGQGPEFLTYFQNEAQLEKSRLLSDRFSAERPKGSFSTLEIQRTEQGDSAMYLCASSLKGGTGEFFGPGTRLTVL.

The chain uses TRBV2 and TRBJ1-4; perhaps TRBD1 as D (6 bases). There are 15 residues in the CDR3. The V end lost 3 bases, the J end lost 8 bases, and 16 bases lay between the germline ends. CDR1 is SNHLY, CDR2 FYNNEI, per germline. In nucleotides, the CDR3 is TGTGCCAGCAGTGATTGGGGGGGCCTACAGGAAAAACTGTTTTTT. Encoded protein: CASSDWGGLQEKLFF.

The V and J genes are TRBV5-1 and TRBJ2-2; D perhaps matches TRBD1 (5 bases). The CDR3 totals 14 residues. Trimming removed 4 bases from V and 1 base from J, with 8 bases in between. CDR1 SGHRS and CDR2 YFSETQ come from the germline V gene. The CDR3 is CASSIQGNTGELFF. The CDR3 DNA is TGCGCCAGCAGCATCCAGGGGAACACCGGGGAGCTGTTTTTT.

This clone was seen only once. The V and J genes are TRBV7-2 and TRBJ2-7, with TRBD2 identical over 7 bases. With 1 base clipped from V and 0 bases from J, the junction kept 6 bases outside the gene matches. The CDR3 extends over 16 amino acids. Germline V lookup: CDR1 SGHTA, CDR2 FQGNSA. DNA of the CDR3: TGTGCCAGCAGCTTAGTTGGGGTAGCGGGCTCCTACGAGCAGTACTTC. It is translated as CASSLVGVAGSYEQYF.

The chain carries TRBV4-1 and TRBJ2-7; D is possibly TRBD2 (5 bases). CDR1 is MGHRA and CDR2 is YSYEKL in the germline V gene. V was clipped by 2 bases and J by 7 bases, with 18 bases between them. The CDR3 has 15 amino acids. The CDR3 bases are TGCGCCAGCAGCCAAAGACTTAGCGTCCCTAATGAGCAGTACTTC. Residues: CASSQRLSVPNEQYF.

Written as DNA, the CDR3 is TGTGCCAGCAGCCAAGCAGGGGACGAGCAGTACTTC. Residues: CASSQAGDEQYF. The rearrangement links TRBV7-9 to TRBJ2-7; a weak D match, TRBD1 (6 bases). Germline CDR1 and CDR2: SEHNR and FQNEAQ (reference sequence). V was clipped by 5 bases and J by 5 bases, with 10 bases between them. The CDR3 sequence is 12 residues long.

The chain employs TRBV28 and TRBJ2-7; maybe TRBD2 (5 bases). The length of the CDR3 is 13 residues. Trimming removed 2 bases at V and 2 bases at J, with 7 bases between. The germline V gene encodes CDR1 MDHEN and CDR2 SYDVKM. CDR3 residues: CASSLPGTYEQYF. The CDR3 DNA is TGTGCCAGCAGTTTACCCGGGACCTACGAGCAGTACTTC.

The rearrangement links TRBV30 to TRBJ2-1; TRBD2 matches at 8 bases. This CDR3 has 15 amino acids. Germline loops: CDR1 GTSNPN, CDR2 SVGIG (reference sequence). Unmatched junction bases numbered 8, after V lost 7 bases and J lost 0 bases. CDR3 loop: CAYTASGSSYNEQFF. The CDR3, as DNA: TGTGCCTATACGGCTAGCGGGTCCTCCTACAATGAGCAGTTCTTC.

The rearrangement uses TRBV19 and TRBJ2-2; D is perhaps TRBD2 (6 bases). The CDR3 totals 14 residues. Germline CDR1 and CDR2: LNHDA and SQIVND (reference sequence). V lost 7 bases to trimming and J lost 5 bases, with 14 bases between them. CDR3 residues: CASKVRRGTGELFF. In DNA, the CDR3 is TGTGCCAGTAAGGTCCGGCGGGGTACCGGGGAGCTGTTTTTT.

The V call is TRBV7-9, the J call TRBJ2-7; tentatively, D is TRBD2 (5 bases). The germline V gene encodes CDR1 SEHNR and CDR2 FQNEAQ (reference sequence). V was trimmed by 5 bases and J by 8 bases, leaving 13 bases between them. CDR3 length equals 12 residues. The DNA of the CDR3 is TGTGCCAGCAGCGTCAGCGGTACCAAGCAGTACTTC. It codes for CASSVSGTKQYF.

The chain carries TRBV6-6 and TRBJ1-5; D ambiguous. This CDR3 spans 14 amino acids. Germline V gene sequence: CDR1 MNHNY, CDR2 SVGAGI (reference sequence). Trimming took 6 bases from V and 2 from J, leaving 11 bases between them. The CDR3, as DNA: TGTGCCAGCAGCCCCAAAGGAGGCAATCAGCCCCAGCATTTT. It yields the protein CASSPKGGNQPQHF.

The chain carries TRBV9 and TRBJ2-2, with D tentatively TRBD1 (5 bases). The CDR3 runs to 15 residues. Germline CDR1 SGDLS, CDR2 YYNGEE. V shed 0 bases and J shed 8 bases, with 14 bases lying between them. CDR3 loop: CASSVGSRVAGELFF. Written as DNA, the CDR3 is TGTGCCAGCAGCGTAGGTAGCAGGGTCGCAGGGGAGCTGTTTTTT.

This chain connects TRBV19 to TRBJ2-1, with 10 bases fitting TRBD2. The V and J ends lost 5 bases and 8 bases, in that order; junction bases with no gene match: 12. This CDR3 contains 16 residues. CDR1 LNHDA and CDR2 SQIVND come from the germline V gene (reference sequence). The CDR3 here is CASSRTSGILGDEQFF. The CDR3 coding sequence is TGTGCCAGTAGTCGAACTAGCGGGATCCTGGGGGATGAGCAGTTCTTC.

J is TRBJ2-7 and V is TRBV6-4, with 12 positions matching TRBD2. The germline gives CDR1 MRHNA, CDR2 SNTAGT. This CDR3 region has 21 residues. Trimming took 1 base from V and 8 from J; bases not matched to a gene: 24. CDR3 bases: TGTGCCAGCAGTGACTGGATAGGTCCGGGACTAGCGGGCCCGGAAGACGTACAGCAGTACTTC. Encoded protein: CASSDWIGPGLAGPEDVQQYF.

This chain joins TRBV11-2 and TRBJ2-7; D is perhaps TRBD2 (6 bases). Germline V gene sequence: CDR1 SGHAT, CDR2 FQNNGV. V was trimmed by 5 bases and J by 0 bases, leaving 23 bases between them. The CDR3 covers 18 residues. The CDR3 is CASSPSWSGTETSYEQYF. The CDR3 region has the DNA TGTGCCAGCAGCCCGTCCTGGTCCGGGACTGAGACCTCCTACGAGCAGTACTTC.

The chain couples TRBV5-1 to TRBJ1-2, with TRBD1 matching over 9 bases. Germline V lookup: CDR1 SGHRS, CDR2 YFSETQ. J lost 7 bases, V lost 4 bases, and 11 bases had no gene match. This CDR3 is 15 amino acids long. The CDR3 region is CASSLQPGQGSGYTF. The CDR3 nucleotides are TGCGCCAGCAGCCTACAACCGGGACAGGGTAGTGGCTACACCTTC.

This clone was seen a few times. V is TRBV2 and J is TRBJ1-1; TRBD1 aligns across 7 bases. Germline CDR1 reads SNHLY; CDR2 reads FYNNEI. The CDR3 totals 13 residues. Trimming at V came to 5 bases and at J to 5 bases, leaving 5 bases not matched to a gene. CDR3 coding DNA: TGTGCCAGCAGTTTGACAGGGTGGACTGAAGCTTTCTTT. Amino acid sequence: CASSLTGWTEAFF.

This clone was observed a few times. The chain couples TRBV27 to TRBJ1-1; TRBD1 aligns across 11 bases. The CDR3 covers 14 residues. Germline CDR1 and CDR2: MNHEY and SMNVEV (reference sequence). J lost 5 bases, V lost 8 bases, and 7 bases had no gene match. The CDR3 loop is CASSRTGGLTEAFF. The CDR3 bases are TGTGCCAGCTCCCGGACAGGGGGCCTGACTGAAGCTTTCTTT.

The genes are TRBV11-1 and TRBJ2-2; D not certain. The CDR3 spans 14 residues. CDR1 and CDR2 (germline): SGHAT, FQDESV (reference sequence). Trimming left V 11 bases short and J 1 base short, with 14 bases between. CDR3 nucleotide sequence: TGTGCCGTCCTGTTGAGCCAGAACACCGGGGAGCTGTTTTTT. Protein sequence: CAVLLSQNTGELFF.

The chain employs TRBV19 and TRBJ1-2; D remains unclear. In germline, CDR1 is LNHDA, CDR2 SQIVND (reference sequence). The length of the CDR3 is 13 residues. Between the trimmed V and J ends, which lost 7 bases and 4 bases, there was a span of 13 bases. CDR3 protein: CASTPGGRYGYTF. The CDR3 DNA reads TGTGCCAGTACCCCGGGAGGGCGCTATGGCTACACCTTC.

This chain links TRBV7-2 with TRBJ1-1; TRBD1 might be the D (6 bases). The CDR3 loop spans 15 amino acids. In germline, CDR1 is SGHTA, CDR2 FQGNSA. V was trimmed by 5 bases and J by 1 base, leaving 14 bases between them. The CDR3 spells CASSPQPQGNTEAFF. As DNA, the CDR3 is TGTGCCAGCAGCCCACAACCACAGGGGAACACTGAAGCTTTCTTT.

The chain recombines TRBV19 with TRBJ2-1, with a weak D call TRBD1 (6 bases). CDR3 length equals 13 residues. The germline V gene encodes CDR1 LNHDA and CDR2 SQIVND (reference sequence). V gave up 3 bases and J gave up 10 bases, with 13 bases separating them. In nucleotides, the CDR3 is TGTGCCAGTAGTATTAAAAGGGGGTGGGAGCAGTTCTTC. Translated: CASSIKRGWEQFF.

The chain is built from TRBV19 and TRBJ2-7; D possibly corresponds to TRBD2 (6 bases). Trimming took 3 bases from V and 3 from J, leaving 15 bases between them. The CDR3 extends over 15 amino acids. Per the germline V gene, CDR1 is LNHDA and CDR2 is SQIVND (reference sequence). CDR3 region: CASSIGAGPYYEQYF. The CDR3, as DNA: TGTGCCAGTAGTATCGGGGCGGGACCCTACTACGAGCAGTACTTC.

V gene TRBV27 combines with J gene TRBJ2-1, with 9 positions matching TRBD1. V trimming: 1 base; J trimming: 10 bases; junction bases outside the gene matches: 2. Germline V lookup: CDR1 MNHEY, CDR2 SMNVEV (reference sequence). The CDR3 consists of 13 residues. This CDR3 is CASSLWGQGEQFF. In DNA form, the CDR3 reads TGTGCCAGCAGTTTATGGGGACAGGGCGAGCAGTTCTTC.

The J gene is TRBJ2-3, the V gene TRBV2, with D possibly being TRBD1 (6 bases). The CDR3 spans 14 residues. Germline CDR1 and CDR2: SNHLY and FYNNEI. Trimming took off 6 bases at V and 2 bases at J, with 12 bases between the two ends. This CDR3 reads CASSLTGITDTQYF. The DNA for the CDR3 is TGTGCCAGCAGCTTAACAGGGATCACAGATACGCAGTATTTT.

This chain connects TRBV28 to TRBJ2-7, with D possibly being TRBD1 (5 bases). There are 15 residues in the CDR3. Per germline, CDR1 MDHEN and CDR2 SYDVKM. With 6 bases removed from V and 3 bases from J, the gap between germline ends came to 18 bases. The CDR3 DNA reads as TGTGCCAGCAGCCCGACTGACAGAGTTAACTACGAGCAGTACTTC. This sequence encodes CASSPTDRVNYEQYF. Full variable domain (rest looked up from reference TRBV28 and TRBJ2-7): DVKVTQSSRYLVKRTGEKVFLECVQDMDHENMFWYRQDPGLGLRLIYFSYDVKMKEKGDIPEGYSVSREKKERFSLILESASTNQTSMYLCASSPTDRVNYEQYFGPGTRLTVT.

V is TRBV13 and J is TRBJ2-7; TRBD2 matches 11 bases. The J segment lost 3 bases and the V segment lost 4 bases, leaving 2 bases of the junction unmatched. CDR1 is PRHDT, CDR2 FYEKMQ, per germline (reference sequence). CDR3 length: 14 amino acids. DNA for the CDR3: TGTGCCAGCAGCTCGGGACTAGCGGTCTACGAGCAGTACTTC. Amino acids: CASSSGLAVYEQYF.

The V call is TRBV4-1, the J call TRBJ2-1, with a tentative D call TRBD1 (5 bases). This CDR3 region has 16 residues. From germline, CDR1 is MGHRA and CDR2 YSYEKL. Deletions cut 0 bases from V and 2 bases from J, with 11 bases between. This CDR3 reads CASSQEGLSTYNEQFF. Here the CDR3 DNA reads TGCGCCAGCAGCCAAGAGGGGCTATCGACCTACAATGAGCAGTTCTTC.

The rearrangement uses TRBV21-1 and TRBJ1-2; the table's TRBD1 call for D was not verified on the DNA. TRBV21-1 is a recognized pseudogene. The CDR3 is 13 residues long. In DNA form, the CDR3 reads TGTGCCAGCAGCAACAGGACAGGGTCTGGCTACACCTTC. It is translated as CASSNRTGSGYTF.